One TCR beta chain is described in this entry. This record belongs to a study of blood T cell repertoires in COVID-19. Patients of the Seattle cohort, enrolled during active infection, were followed longitudinally. Using immunoSEQ multiplex PCR, the repertoire was profiled, and TCRdb retains in-frame clones only, with some absent. The sample records some 270,000 clones, over 75% being singletons. The V end lost 2 bases, the J end lost 4 bases, and 11 bases lay between the germline ends. The CDR3 is made up of 14 amino acids. Germline-derived CDR1 and CDR2 are SEHNR and FQNEAQ (reference sequence). The chain joins TRBV7-9 to TRBJ1-1; D may be TRBD1 (5 bases). The source of this sequence is a human donor with COVID-19, enrolled during active disease. The donor label of this sample is uncertain. Sequencing used peripheral blood. The CDR3 loop is CASSLSGRGTEAFF. In DNA, the CDR3 is TGTGCCAGCAGCTTATCAGGGAGGGGCACTGAAGCTTTCTTT.